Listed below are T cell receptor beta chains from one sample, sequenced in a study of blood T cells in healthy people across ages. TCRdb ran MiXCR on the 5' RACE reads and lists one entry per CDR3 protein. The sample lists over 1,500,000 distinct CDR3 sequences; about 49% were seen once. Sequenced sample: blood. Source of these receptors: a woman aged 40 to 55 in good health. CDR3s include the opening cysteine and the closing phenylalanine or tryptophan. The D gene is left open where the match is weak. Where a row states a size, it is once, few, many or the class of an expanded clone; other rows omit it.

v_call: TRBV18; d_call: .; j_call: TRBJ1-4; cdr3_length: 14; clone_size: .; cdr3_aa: CASSSNTGGEKLFF; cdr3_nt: TGTGCCAGCTCATCCAACACCGGCGGTGAAAAACTGTTTTTT
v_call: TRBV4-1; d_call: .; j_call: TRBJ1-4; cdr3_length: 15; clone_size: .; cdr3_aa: CASSQEAQFDEKLFF; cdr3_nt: TGCGCCAGCAGCCAAGAGGCACAGTTTGACGAAAAACTGTTTTTT
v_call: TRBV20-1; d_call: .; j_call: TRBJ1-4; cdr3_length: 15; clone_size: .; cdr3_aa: CSARDGTSINEKLFF; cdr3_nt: TGCAGTGCTAGAGACGGGACAAGTATTAATGAAAAACTGTTTTTT
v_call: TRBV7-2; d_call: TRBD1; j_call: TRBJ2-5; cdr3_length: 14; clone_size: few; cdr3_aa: CASSLERDRETQYF; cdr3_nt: TGTGCCAGCAGCTTAGAACGGGACAGGGAGACCCAGTACTTC
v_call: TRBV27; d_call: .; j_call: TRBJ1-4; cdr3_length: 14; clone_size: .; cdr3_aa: CARSERSYNEKLFF; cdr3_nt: TGTGCCAGAAGTGAGCGATCCTATAATGAAAAACTGTTTTTT
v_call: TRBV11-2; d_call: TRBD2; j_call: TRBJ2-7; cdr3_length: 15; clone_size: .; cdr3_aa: CASSLEAVGGDEQYF; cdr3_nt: TGTGCCAGCAGCTTAGAGGCGGTGGGGGGGGACGAGCAGTACTTC
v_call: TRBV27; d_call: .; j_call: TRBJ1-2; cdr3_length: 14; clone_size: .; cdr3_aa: CASSPRGRDYGYTF; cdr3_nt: TGTGCCAGCAGTCCGCGCGGCAGGGACTATGGCTACACCTTC
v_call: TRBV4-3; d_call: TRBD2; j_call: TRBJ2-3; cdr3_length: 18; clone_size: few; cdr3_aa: CASSQVGTSGGPRDTQYF; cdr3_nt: TGCGCCAGCAGCCAAGTTGGGACTAGCGGGGGTCCCAGAGATACGCAGTATTTT
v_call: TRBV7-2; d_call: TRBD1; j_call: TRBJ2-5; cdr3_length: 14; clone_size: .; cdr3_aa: CASSSGQTKGPQYF; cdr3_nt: TGTGCCAGCAGCTCGGGACAGACCAAGGGGCCCCAGTACTTC
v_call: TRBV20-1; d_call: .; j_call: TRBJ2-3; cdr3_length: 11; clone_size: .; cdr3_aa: CSALELDTQYF; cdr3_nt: TGCAGTGCCCTTGAGTTAGATACGCAGTATTTT
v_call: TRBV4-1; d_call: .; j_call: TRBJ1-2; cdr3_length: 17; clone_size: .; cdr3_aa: CASSQVFKAGSLGGYTF; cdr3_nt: TGCGCCAGCAGCCAAGTTTTTAAAGCAGGGAGTCTTGGTGGCTACACCTTC
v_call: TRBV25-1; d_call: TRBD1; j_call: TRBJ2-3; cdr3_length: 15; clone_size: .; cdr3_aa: CASSVTGGGTDTQYF; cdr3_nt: TGTGCCAGCAGTGTAACAGGGGGCGGCACAGATACGCAGTATTTT
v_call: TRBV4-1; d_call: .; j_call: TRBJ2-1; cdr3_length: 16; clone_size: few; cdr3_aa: CASSQEGGGPYNEQFF; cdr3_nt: TGCGCCAGCAGCCAAGAAGGCGGGGGCCCATACAATGAGCAGTTCTTC
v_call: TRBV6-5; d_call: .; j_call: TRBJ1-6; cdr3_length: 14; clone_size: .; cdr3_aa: CASTYREGESPLHF; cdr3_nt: TGTGCCAGCACCTACAGGGAAGGAGAATCACCCCTCCACTTT
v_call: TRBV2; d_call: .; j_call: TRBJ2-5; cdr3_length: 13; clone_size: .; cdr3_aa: CASSEPNLETQYF; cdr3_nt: TGTGCCAGCAGTGAACCCAACCTAGAGACCCAGTACTTC
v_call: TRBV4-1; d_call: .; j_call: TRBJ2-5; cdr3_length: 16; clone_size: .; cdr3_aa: CANSPGVSGVVETQYF; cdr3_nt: TGCGCCAACAGCCCCGGGGTGTCGGGGGTAGTAGAGACCCAGTACTTC
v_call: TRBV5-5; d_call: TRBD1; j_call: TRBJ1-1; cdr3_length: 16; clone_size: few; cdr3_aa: CASSPGTGGKETEAFF; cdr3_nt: TGTGCCAGCAGCCCCGGGACAGGGGGAAAAGAAACTGAAGCTTTCTTT
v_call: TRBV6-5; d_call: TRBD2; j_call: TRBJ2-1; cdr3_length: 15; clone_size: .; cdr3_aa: CASRSGGHSYNEQFF; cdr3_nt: TGTGCCAGCAGGTCGGGGGGGCATTCCTACAATGAGCAGTTCTTC
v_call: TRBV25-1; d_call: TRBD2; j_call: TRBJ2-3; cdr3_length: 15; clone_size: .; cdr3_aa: CASSEAGGLFDTQYF; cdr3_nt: TGTGCCAGCAGTGAAGCGGGGGGGCTTTTCGATACGCAGTATTTT
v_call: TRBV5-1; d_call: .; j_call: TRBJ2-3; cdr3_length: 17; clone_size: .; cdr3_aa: CASSLSPSVGYTDTQYF; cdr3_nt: TGCGCCAGCAGCCTTAGTCCCAGCGTCGGTTACACAGATACGCAGTATTTT
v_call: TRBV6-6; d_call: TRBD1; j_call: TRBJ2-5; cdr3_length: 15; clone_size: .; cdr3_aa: CASSYARQGGETQYF; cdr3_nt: TGTGCCAGCAGTTACGCGAGACAGGGCGGGGAGACCCAGTACTTC
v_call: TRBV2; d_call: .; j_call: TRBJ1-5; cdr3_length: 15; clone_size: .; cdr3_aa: CASSDPRLIGQPQHF; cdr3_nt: TGTGCCAGCAGTGACCCTCGTCTAATAGGGCAGCCCCAGCATTTT
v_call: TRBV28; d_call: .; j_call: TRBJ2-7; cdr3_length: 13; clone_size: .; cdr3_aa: CASSLTYAYEQYF; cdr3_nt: TGTGCCAGCAGTTTGACGTATGCCTACGAGCAGTACTTC
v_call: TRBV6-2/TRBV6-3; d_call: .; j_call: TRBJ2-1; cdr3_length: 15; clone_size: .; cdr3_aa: CASILGPSSYNEQFF; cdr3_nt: TGTGCCAGCATACTAGGACCCAGCTCCTACAATGAGCAGTTCTTC
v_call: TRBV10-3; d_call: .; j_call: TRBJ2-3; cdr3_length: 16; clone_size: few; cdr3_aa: CAISESGGTSTDTQYF; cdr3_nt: TGTGCCATCAGTGAGTCCGGCGGGACTAGCACAGATACGCAGTATTTT
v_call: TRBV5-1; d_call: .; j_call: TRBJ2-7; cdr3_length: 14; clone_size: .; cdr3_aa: CASSFVPGGYEQYF; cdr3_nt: TGCGCCAGCAGCTTTGTCCCCGGAGGCTACGAGCAGTACTTC
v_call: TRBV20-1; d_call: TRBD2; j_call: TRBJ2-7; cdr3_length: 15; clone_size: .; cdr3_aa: CSAGDPLAGVYEQYF; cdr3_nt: TGCAGTGCTGGAGATCCTCTAGCGGGGGTCTACGAGCAGTACTTC
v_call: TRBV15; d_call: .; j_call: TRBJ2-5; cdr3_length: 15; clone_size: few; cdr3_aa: CATSSTRDPRETQYF; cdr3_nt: TGTGCCACCAGCAGTACCCGGGACCCGAGGGAGACCCAGTACTTC
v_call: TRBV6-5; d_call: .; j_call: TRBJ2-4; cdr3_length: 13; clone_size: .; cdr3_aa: CASSVGAENIQYF; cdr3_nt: TGTGCCAGCAGTGTGGGGGCGGAAAACATTCAGTACTTC
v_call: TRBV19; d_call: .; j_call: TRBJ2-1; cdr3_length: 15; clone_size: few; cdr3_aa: CASGTHSQRYNEQFF; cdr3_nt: TGTGCCAGTGGCACCCATTCTCAGAGGTACAATGAGCAGTTCTTC
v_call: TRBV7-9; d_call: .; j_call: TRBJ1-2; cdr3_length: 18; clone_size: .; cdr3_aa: CASSLISGTQKRFYGYTF; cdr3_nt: TGTGCCAGCAGCTTAATTTCCGGGACTCAGAAACGATTTTATGGCTACACCTTC
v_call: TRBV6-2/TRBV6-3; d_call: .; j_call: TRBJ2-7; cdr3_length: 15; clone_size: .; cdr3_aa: CASISSREASYEQYF; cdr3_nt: TGTGCCAGCATTTCGAGCAGGGAAGCATCCTACGAGCAGTACTTC
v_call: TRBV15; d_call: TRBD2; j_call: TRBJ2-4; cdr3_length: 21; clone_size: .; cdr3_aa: CATSRAAPGLAGGLAKNIQYF; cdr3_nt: TGTGCCACCAGCAGAGCTGCCCCGGGACTAGCGGGGGGACTAGCCAAAAACATTCAGTACTTC
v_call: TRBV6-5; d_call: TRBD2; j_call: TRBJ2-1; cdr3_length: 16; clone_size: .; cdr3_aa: CASSYSLAGVYNEQFF; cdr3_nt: TGTGCCAGCAGTTACTCGCTAGCGGGGGTATACAATGAGCAGTTCTTC
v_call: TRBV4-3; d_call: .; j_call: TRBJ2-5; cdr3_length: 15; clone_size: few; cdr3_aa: CASSQGTALGETQYF; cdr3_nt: TGCGCCAGCAGCCAAGGGACAGCCCTCGGGGAGACCCAGTACTTC
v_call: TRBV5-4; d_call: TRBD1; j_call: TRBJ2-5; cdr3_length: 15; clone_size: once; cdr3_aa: CASSLATGIQETQYF; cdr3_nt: TGTGCCAGCAGCTTAGCGACAGGGATACAAGAGACCCAGTACTTC
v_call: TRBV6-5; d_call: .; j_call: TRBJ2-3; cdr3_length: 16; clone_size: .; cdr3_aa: CASSYYSPPSTDTQYF; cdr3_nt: TGTGCCAGCAGTTACTACAGCCCACCAAGCACAGATACGCAGTATTTT
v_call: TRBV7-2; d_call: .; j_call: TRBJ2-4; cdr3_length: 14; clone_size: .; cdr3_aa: CASSLVGQVYKQYF; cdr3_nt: TGTGCCAGCAGCTTAGTAGGCCAGGTCTACAAGCAGTACTTC
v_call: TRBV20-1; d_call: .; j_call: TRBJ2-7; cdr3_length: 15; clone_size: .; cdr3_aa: CSASRLQGASYEQYF; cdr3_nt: TGCAGTGCTAGCCGACTGCAAGGGGCATCCTACGAGCAGTACTTC
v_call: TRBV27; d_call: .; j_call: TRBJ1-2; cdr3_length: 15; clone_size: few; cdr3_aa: CASSHQGGANYGYTF; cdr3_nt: TGTGCCAGCAGTCACCAAGGCGGAGCTAACTATGGCTACACCTTC
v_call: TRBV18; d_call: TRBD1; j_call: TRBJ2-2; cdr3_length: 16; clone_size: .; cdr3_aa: CASSPIRDRAAGELFF; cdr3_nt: TGTGCCAGCTCACCGATCAGGGACAGGGCGGCCGGGGAGCTGTTTTTT
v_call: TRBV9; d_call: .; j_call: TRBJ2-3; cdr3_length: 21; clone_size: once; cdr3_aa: CASSVDPAGPTTLTSTDTQYF; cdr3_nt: TGTGCCAGCAGCGTAGATCCCGCAGGACCTACAACCCTTACTAGCACAGATACGCAGTATTTT
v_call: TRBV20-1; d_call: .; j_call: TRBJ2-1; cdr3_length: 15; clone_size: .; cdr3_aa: CSARGGMSSYNEQFF; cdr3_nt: TGCAGTGCCCGGGGCGGTATGAGCTCCTACAATGAGCAGTTCTTC
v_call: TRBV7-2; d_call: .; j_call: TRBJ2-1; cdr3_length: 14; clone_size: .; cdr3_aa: CASSLDTNYNEQFF; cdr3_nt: TGTGCCAGCAGCCTGGACACCAACTACAATGAGCAGTTCTTC
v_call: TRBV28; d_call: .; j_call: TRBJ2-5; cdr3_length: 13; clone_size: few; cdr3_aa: CASSLKLTGTQYF; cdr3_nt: TGTGCCAGCAGTCTCAAACTTACAGGGACCCAGTACTTC
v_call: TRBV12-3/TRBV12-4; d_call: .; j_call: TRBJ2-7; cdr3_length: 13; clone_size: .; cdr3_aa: CASSHGEGYEQYF; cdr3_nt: TGTGCCAGCAGTCACGGAGAGGGGTACGAGCAGTACTTC
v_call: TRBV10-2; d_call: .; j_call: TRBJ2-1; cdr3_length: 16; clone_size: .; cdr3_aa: CASSQPGHQLENEQFF; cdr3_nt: TGCGCCAGCAGTCAGCCGGGACACCAACTCGAGAATGAGCAGTTCTTC
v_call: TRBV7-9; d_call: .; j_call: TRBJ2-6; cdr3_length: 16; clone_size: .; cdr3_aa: CASSFGRALGANVLTF; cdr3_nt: TGTGCCAGCAGCTTCGGCAGGGCGCTTGGGGCCAACGTCCTGACTTTC
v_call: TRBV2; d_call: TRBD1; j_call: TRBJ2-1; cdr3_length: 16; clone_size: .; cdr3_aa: CASSEEGDRVYNEQFF; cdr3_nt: TGTGCCAGCAGTGAAGAAGGGGACAGGGTCTACAATGAGCAGTTCTTC
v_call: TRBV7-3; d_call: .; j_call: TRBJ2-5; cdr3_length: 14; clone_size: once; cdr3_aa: CVSSLAGAGETQYF; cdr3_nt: TGTGTCAGCAGCTTAGCAGGGGCTGGGGAGACCCAGTACTTC
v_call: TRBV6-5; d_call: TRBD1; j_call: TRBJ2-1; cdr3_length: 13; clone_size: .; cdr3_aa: CASSYSKGAGGFF; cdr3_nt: TGTGCCAGCAGTTACTCGAAGGGGGCAGGAGGGTTCTTC
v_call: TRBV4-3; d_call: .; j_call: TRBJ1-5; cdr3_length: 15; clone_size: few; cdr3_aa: CASSQDLAAAQPQHF; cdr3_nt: TGCGCCAGCAGCCAAGATTTGGCTGCGGCTCAGCCCCAGCATTTT
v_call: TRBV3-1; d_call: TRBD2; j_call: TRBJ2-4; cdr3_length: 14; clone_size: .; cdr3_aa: CASSHPSGLGKQYF; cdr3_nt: TGTGCCAGCAGCCATCCTAGCGGGCTTGGGAAGCAGTACTTC